These T cell receptor beta chains were read from a single sample in a study of early stage breast cancer tumors. Clones were read by immunoSEQ multiplex PCR, and TCRdb kept only the in-frame ones, dropping some. Among 45,000 to 60,000 clones listed, 80% to 95% were seen once. Source material: blood. These receptors came from a person aged 70 to 85 with breast cancer. CDR3s include the opening cysteine and the closing phenylalanine or tryptophan. D genes are given only for firm matches.

d_gene | j_gene | v_gene | CDR3aa | CDR3nt
- | TRBJ2-2 | TRBV5-4 | CASSLERGELFF | TGTGCCAGCAGCTTGGAGAGGGGGGAGCTGTTTTTT
- | TRBJ2-3 | TRBV5-1 | CASSWGEGTDTQYF | TGCGCCAGCAGCTGGGGGGAGGGCACAGATACGCAGTATTTT
- | TRBJ2-1 | TRBV6-4 | CASSREVSYNEQFF | TGTGCCAGCAGCAGGGAGGTCTCCTACAATGAGCAGTTCTTC
TRBD1 | TRBJ1-2 | TRBV7-7 | CASSSESGQGFINYGYTF | TGTGCCAGCAGCTCCGAAAGCGGACAGGGCTTTATAAACTATGGCTACACCTTC
TRBD1 | TRBJ1-2 | TRBV10-3 | CAISWDREAYGYTF | TGTGCCATCAGTTGGGACAGGGAGGCCTATGGCTACACCTTC
- | TRBJ2-3 | TRBV5-1 | CASSFGGRVRVTDTQYF | TGCGCCAGCAGCTTTGGGGGCAGGGTGAGGGTTACAGATACGCAGTATTTT
- | TRBJ1-2 | TRBV19 | CASSIGGGNYGYTF | TGTGCCAGTAGTATAGGGGGCGGAAACTATGGCTACACCTTC
- | TRBJ2-7 | TRBV6-1 | CASRRATGNSYEQYF | TGTGCCAGCAGGAGGGCCACAGGGAACTCCTACGAGCAGTACTTC
TRBD1 | TRBJ1-2 | TRBV6-1 | CASSEALRGQDYGYTF | TGTGCCAGCAGTGAAGCGCTGAGGGGGCAAGACTATGGCTACACCTTC
- | TRBJ2-7 | TRBV7-8 | CASSQGSRYEQYF | TGTGCCAGCAGCCAGGGATCGCGCTACGAGCAGTACTTC
- | TRBJ1-4 | TRBV5-6 | CASSGTGGPGEKLFF | TGTGCCAGCAGCGGGACCGGGGGGCCGGGGGAAAAACTGTTTTTT
TRBD1 | TRBJ1-3 | TRBV11-2 | CASSLDQTGGFGNTIYF | TGTGCCAGCAGCTTAGATCAGACAGGGGGCTTCGGAAACACCATATATTTT
TRBD2 | TRBJ2-1 | TRBV9 | CASSIGHSGGTHEQFF | TGTGCCAGCAGCATAGGGCATAGCGGGGGGACCCATGAGCAGTTCTTC
- | TRBJ2-1 | TRBV6-5 | CASRGVAASNEQFF | TGTGCCAGCAGAGGGGTGGCAGCGTCAAATGAGCAGTTCTTC
TRBD2 | TRBJ2-5 | TRBV18 | CASSPGLTQETQYF | TGTGCCAGCTCACCGGGACTAACGCAAGAGACCCAGTACTTC
TRBD1 | TRBJ1-6 | TRBV30 | CAWSGTGGNSPLHF | TGTGCCTGGAGCGGTACAGGGGGTAATTCACCCCTCCACTTT
- | TRBJ2-1 | TRBV11-2 | CASSPGSGVNNEQFF | TGTGCCAGCAGCCCTGGGTCAGGGGTAAACAATGAGCAGTTCTTC